The 7 T cell receptor beta chains below were found in one sample sequenced in a study of molecular identifiers for immune sequencing clone quantification. Each CDR3 protein is one row after TCRdb ran MiXCR on the PCR reads. Of about 640,000 distinct CDR3 sequences in the sample, nearly 20% were seen once. The sample comprised naive CD8+ T cells from blood, with Jurkat cell RNA spiked in. Subset in this sample: FACS-sorted CD8+CD4-CCR7+CD45RA+ naive T cells. Receptor source: a human donor in good health. Some libraries in this study had Jurkat cell RNA spiked in.

This clonotype showed up just a few times. The V and J genes are TRBV6-1 and TRBJ2-7; D remains unclear. Germline assignment: CDR1 MNHNS and CDR2 SASEGT. The CDR3 totals 12 residues. V was clipped by 7 bases and J by 2 bases, with 9 bases between them. The CDR3 spells CASIGPTYEQYF. The CDR3 nucleotides are TGTGCCAGCATCGGACCAACCTACGAGCAGTACTTC.

This clonotype was found a few times. This chain's CDR3 is CASGLVSGRETQYF. DNA of the CDR3: TGTGCTAGTGGTTTGGTGTCAGGGCGAGAGACCCAGTACTTC. This chain links TRBV12-5 with TRBJ2-5, with D perhaps matching TRBD1 (5 bases). CDR1 and CDR2 (germline): LGHNT, FRNRAP. With 0 bases removed from V and 4 bases from J, the gap between germline ends came to 9 bases. CDR3 length: 14 amino acids. Full variable domain (missing parts from reference TRBV12-5 and TRBJ2-5): DARVTQTPRHKVTEMGQEVTMRCQPILGHNTVFWYRQTMMQGLELLAYFRNRAPLDDSGMPKDRFSAEMPDATLATLKIQPSEPRDSAVYFCASGLVSGRETQYFGPGTRLLVL.

Remarks on this clonotype: A much larger clonotype is one base distant, so this may be a read error. The chain combines TRBV5-4 with TRBJ2-5; the D is unclear. Germline loops: CDR1 SGHNT, CDR2 YYREEE (reference sequence). Trimming removed 6 bases from V and 4 bases from J, with 16 bases in between. The CDR3 consists of 14 residues. The CDR3 is CASNTYHQAETQYF. The CDR3 bases are TGTGCCAGCAATACGTATCACCAAGCAGAGACCCAGTACTTC. Full variable domain (rest looked up from reference TRBV5-4 and TRBJ2-5): ETGVTQSPTHLIKTRGQQVTLRCSSQSGHNTVSWYQQALGQGPQFIFQYYREEENGRGNFPPRFSGLQFPNYSSELNVNALELDDSALYLCASNTYHQAETQYFGPGTRLLVL.

The V call is TRBV25-1, the J call TRBJ1-6; the D gene is possibly TRBD1 (5 bases). Looked up from germline, CDR1 is MGHDK and CDR2 is SYGVNS. The CDR3 covers 15 residues. V was cut by 0 bases and J by 7 bases, with 10 bases left in between. DNA of the CDR3: TGTGCCAGCAGTGAATATCGGACAATGAATTCACCCCTCCACTTT. It codes for CASSEYRTMNSPLHF.

This clonotype has more than one count but fewer than ten. A much larger clone sits a single nucleotide away, making a read error possible. Given the absence of the conserved phenylalanine or tryptophan at the CDR3 end, a read error is likely. The CDR3 sequence is CASSPRGIWASYEQYS. Here the CDR3 DNA reads TGTGCCAGCAGCCCCCGGGGGATCTGGGCCTCCTACGAGCAGTACTCC. This chain connects TRBV7-9 to TRBJ2-7, with D possibly TRBD2 on 6 matching bases. Trimming took 5 bases from V and 0 from J, leaving 17 bases between them. Germline CDR1 reads SEHNR; CDR2 reads FQNEAQ (reference sequence). This CDR3 region has 16 residues.

This clonotype was seen ten or more times. The chain combines TRBV12-3 or TRBV12-4 with TRBJ1-6; perhaps TRBD1 as D (6 bases). The V end lost 8 bases, the J end lost 5 bases, and 10 bases lay between the germline ends. This CDR3 is built from 13 residues. The CDR3, as DNA: TGTGCCAGCCGGACAGTAAATAATTCACCCCTCCACTTT. It codes for CASRTVNNSPLHF.

This sequence joins TRBV24-1 and TRBJ2-7; D is undetermined. V gave up 11 bases and J gave up 2 bases, with 15 bases separating them. The CDR3 totals 13 residues. CDR1 is KGHDR, CDR2 SFDVKD, per germline. CDR3 bases: TGTGCCAGCCAGATATCGGTGACCTACGAGCAGTACTTC. Its protein product is CASQISVTYEQYF.